This T cell receptor beta chain emerged from a study of cytomegalovirus exposure and HLA in healthy donors. Study-wide background: There were approximately 400 genotyped donors. Of these, 75% to 85% fell in the genetic ancestry cluster associated with self-reported Caucasian donors. Regarding the study as a whole: The study listed under 200 cytomegalovirus-associated TCR beta chains.

CDR1 and CDR2 from the germline V gene are SEHNR and FQNEAQ (reference sequence). The V end was cut by 10 bases, the J end by 2 bases, with 6 bases between. CDR3 length: 10 residues. Note on this clone: Its specificity is unknown.

The PCR had 60 Vbeta and 13 Jbeta primers. Libraries were prepared by immunoSEQ multiplex PCR; TCRdb keeps only in-frame clonotypes and omits some of them. The data hold roughly 100,000 clones, with around 75% observed a single time. Specimen: PBMCs. J is TRBJ2-7 and V is TRBV7-9; D is undetermined. This TCR derives from a man aged 40-55 years in good health and CMV-seronegative. The CDR3 nucleotides are TGTGCCACCTCCCCCTACGAGCAGTACTTC. Translated: CATSPYEQYF.